This entry describes one T cell receptor beta chain. Germline CDR1 reads KGHSH; CDR2 reads LQKENI. The CDR3 has 15 residues. The V and J ends lost 3 bases and 1 base respectively, with 10 bases between them. This specimen comes from a study of blood T cell repertoires in COVID-19. Across the study: Collection of acute and convalescent COVID-19 samples took place in the United States, Italy and Spain. Sources were T cells, B-cell-depleted T cells, or PBMCs; the material itself was cDNA or gDNA.

In the original workflow: Scientists estimated how many nucleated cells there were by amplifying reference gene primers. The method was immunoSEQ multiplex PCR; TCRdb's version includes in-frame clones alone and lacks a portion of them. The V and J calls and clone size were taken over from that table, and D and trimming were inferred from the DNA. This sample carries roughly 190,000 clones, roughly 80% of them seen once, and the ten largest clones take 6.9%. V gene TRBV18 combines with J gene TRBJ1-5, with a tentative D call TRBD1 (5 bases). The sample comprised peripheral blood. The origin of this receptor is a man aged 60-69 years with acute or convalescent COVID-19. The CDR3: CASSPMQGSNQPQHF. CDR3 nucleotides: TGTGCCAGCTCACCGATGCAGGGCAGCAATCAGCCCCAGCATTTT.